This TCR beta chain comes out of a study of blood T cell repertoires in COVID-19 (dated by TCRdb to 2020 to 2021). As for the study more broadly: Samples from collaborators originated in the United States, Italy and Spain and spanned both the acute and convalescent phases of COVID-19. The material from the prospective study consisted of cDNA or gDNA derived from T cells, B-cell-depleted T cells, or PBMCs. The dataset comprised deeply sampled blood TCRbeta repertoires from subjects exposed to, actively infected with, or recovered from COVID-19. The repertoires were made available in a free public database intended to serve as a resource for research on the immune response to SARS-CoV-2. Samples were obtained from the ongoing ImmuneRACE study (first 160 participants) and from roughly 1,300 subjects provided by 6 global collaborators. Nearly every sample came with metadata listing a de-identified subject ID, COVID-19 status, age in years and sex. Where available, HLA class I and class II types were obtained from metadata supplied by the sample provider rather than from assay-based typing.

On this clone itself: The clone's antigen remains unknown. No clone much larger than this one lies a single base away; base qualities are absent.

The immunoSEQ Assay, a bias-controlled multiplex PCR, was used to amplify TCRbeta CDR3 regions from genomic DNA. The study's own analysis went as follows. Within the assay, amplification of reference gene primers was used to estimate how many nucleated cells each sample contained. To quantify the absolute abundance of each unique TCRbeta CDR3 rearrangement, sequence reads were collapsed and filtered. For each sample, productive Simpson clonality was calculated as the square root of Simpson's diversity index over productive rearrangements. The table was pulled from immuneACCESS by TCRdb, which kept in-frame rearrangements only. Such tables lose some clones; where checked, under half of the loss comes from unresolved V genes, and the rest has no known cause. V and J calls and clone size are as listed in that table; D and trimming were resolved from the DNA. The sample table lists 300,000 to 450,000 clones, about 85% of them with a count of one. More than 3% of the sample is in the top ten clones.

Each collaborating institution followed its own protocols to collect whole blood in K2EDTA tubes. For TCRbeta analysis, collaborator samples were shipped as frozen whole blood, as isolated PBMCs, or as DNA extracted from either sample type. The full study reports these points: The quantity of clinical and demographic metadata differed by source and by participant and was supplied without curation.

Measured from the cysteine to the phenylalanine, the CDR3 is 12 residues long. The DNA shown is the 36-base CDR3, in frame from base 1. CDR1 and CDR2, per the germline V gene (reference sequence), are MNHNY and SVGAGI. Cut back by 2 bases and 4 bases, the V and J ends lie 5 bases apart. Sequenced: peripheral blood. The sequence came from a woman under 30 with acute or convalescent COVID-19. Rearrangement joined TRBV6-6 to TRBJ1-2, with TRBD1 as a weak D call on 5 bases. The bases read TGTGCCAGCAGTTACGACAGCTATGGCTACACCTTC. Its protein is CASSYDSYGYTF.